This T cell receptor beta chain was captured in a study of blood T cell repertoires in COVID-19. V lost 4 bases and J 3 bases, leaving 10 bases between the germline ends. Germline assignment: CDR1 LNHDA and CDR2 SQIVND (reference sequence). This CDR3 comprises 13 residues. TCRdb keeps only in-frame clones here, not all; method: immunoSEQ multiplex PCR. The top ten clones hold 5% to 6% of a sample with some 120,000 clones, about 84% of them seen once. The clonotype was recovered from a human donor in a cohort sampled during active COVID-19. The source material was peripheral blood. This chain joins TRBV19 and TRBJ2-7, with D perhaps matching TRBD1 (6 bases). The CDR3 here is CASSTGTFYEQYF. In DNA, the CDR3 is TGTGCCAGTAGTACCGGGACATTCTACGAGCAGTACTTC.